In this sample, the clone carrying this TCR beta chain turned up many times. The antigen is unknown. MiXCR reprocessed the PCR reads for TCRdb. Of about 39,000 clones listed, approximately 17% are singletons. The sample belongs to a study of metastatic and nonmetastatic thyroid tumors. On the study more broadly: Comparison of repertoires was carried out across blood and tumor or nodule tissue from malignant and benign thyroid patients.

Regarding the study as a whole: TCR beta diversity was reportedly significantly higher in malignant thyroid tumors than benign nodules, in blood and tumor.

Thyroid surgery had not been preceded by any treatment in any patient. Germline CDR1 SGDLS, CDR2 YYNGEE. Trimming removed 6 bases from V and 10 bases from J, with 19 bases in between. The CDR3 runs 13 residues. The sample comprised tumor tissue. The clonotype was recovered from a female donor with papillary thyroid cancer or a benign thyroid nodule (not recorded which). Some clones in this sample may be carry-over from other donors' samples. V gene TRBV9 combines with J gene TRBJ1-2; D remains ambiguous. In nucleotides, the CDR3 is TGTGCCAGCACCCCGCCGGCAGGTTTAGCCTACACCTTC. Amino acid sequence: CASTPPAGLAYTF.